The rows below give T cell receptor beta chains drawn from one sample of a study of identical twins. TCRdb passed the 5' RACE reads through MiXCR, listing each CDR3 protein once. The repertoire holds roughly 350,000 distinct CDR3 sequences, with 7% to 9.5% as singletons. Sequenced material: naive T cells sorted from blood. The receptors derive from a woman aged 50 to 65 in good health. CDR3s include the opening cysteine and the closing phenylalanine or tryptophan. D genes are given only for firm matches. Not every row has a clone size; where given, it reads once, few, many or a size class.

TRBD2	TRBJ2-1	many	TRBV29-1	TGCAGCGTTGAAGGAAGTAGCGGGAGCTCCTACAATGAGCAGTTCTTC	CSVEGSSGSSYNEQFF
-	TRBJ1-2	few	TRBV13	TGTGCCAGCATTCCACTGACATTTCCGTCCTACTATGGCTACACCTTC	CASIPLTFPSYYGYTF
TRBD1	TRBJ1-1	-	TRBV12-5	TGTGCTAGTGGTGCAGGGGGGGCGAACACTGAAGCTTTCTTT	CASGAGGANTEAFF
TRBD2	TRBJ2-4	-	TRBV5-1	TGCGCCAGCAGGCTCCCTGGGGGGGACATTCAGTACTTC	CASRLPGGDIQYF
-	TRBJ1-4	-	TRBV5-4	TGTGCCAGCAGCTTGGCCATGGCTCAGAATGAAAAACTGTTTTTT	CASSLAMAQNEKLFF
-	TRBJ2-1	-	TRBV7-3	TGTGCCAGCAGCTTAACGGGTCAGAGCAATGAGCAGTTCTTC	CASSLTGQSNEQFF
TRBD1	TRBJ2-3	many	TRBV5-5	TGTGCCAGCAGCGATTTACAGGGGTCAACGCAGTATTTT	CASSDLQGSTQYF
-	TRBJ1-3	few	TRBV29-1	TGCAGCTCCTCGGACGGGGTATTT	CSSSDGVF
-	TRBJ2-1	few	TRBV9	TGTGCCAGCAGCTACTACTACAATGAGCAGTTCTTC	CASSYYYNEQFF
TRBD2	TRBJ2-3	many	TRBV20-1	TGCAGTGCTTCCCGGACTAGCGGGAAAAGCACAGATACGCAGTATTTT	CSASRTSGKSTDTQYF
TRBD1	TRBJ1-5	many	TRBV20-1	TGCAGTGCAGCAACAGGGGGCAATCAGCCCCAGCATTTT	CSAATGGNQPQHF
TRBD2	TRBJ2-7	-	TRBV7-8	TGTGCCAGCACCCTGTTATGGGGACTGCGGGAGGGCTTCGGTTACGGGCAGTACTTC	CASTLLWGLREGFGYGQYF
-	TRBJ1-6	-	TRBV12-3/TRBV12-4	TGTGCCAGCAGTCGAACCTCCACGGCACCCCTCCACTTT	CASSRTSTAPLHF
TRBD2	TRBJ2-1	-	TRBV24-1	TGTGCCACCAGTGATTCGGCGGGAGAAAACTACAATGACCAGTTCTTC	CATSDSAGENYNDQFF
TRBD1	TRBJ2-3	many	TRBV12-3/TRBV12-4	TGTGCCAGCAGTTTAATGATGTTGGACAGGGGCACAGATACGCAGTATTTT	CASSLMMLDRGTDTQYF
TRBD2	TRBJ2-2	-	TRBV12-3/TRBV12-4	TGTGCCAGCAGCTGGGTCCCTAGCGGGAGAGGCACCGGGGAGCTGTTTTTT	CASSWVPSGRGTGELFF
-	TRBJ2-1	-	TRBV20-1	TGCAGTGCTAGTGAACAGAATGAGCAGTTCTTC	CSASEQNEQFF
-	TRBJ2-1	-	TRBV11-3	TGTGCCAGCAGCTTAGATCAAGTTGTGGGAGTTGAGCAGTTCTTC	CASSLDQVVGVEQFF
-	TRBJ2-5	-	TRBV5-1	TGCGCCAGCAGCTCGACCAAAATTCAAGAGACCCAGTACTTC	CASSSTKIQETQYF
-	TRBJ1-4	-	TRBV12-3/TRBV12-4	TGTGCCAGCAGTTTAGGAGGCCTTGGAACAACTAATGAAAAACTGTTTTTT	CASSLGGLGTTNEKLFF
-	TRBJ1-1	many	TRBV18	TGTGCCAGCTCCGCAGCGTGGGGGGAGACTGAAGCTTTCTTT	CASSAAWGETEAFF
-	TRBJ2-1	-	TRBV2	TGTGCCAGCACCAGAAGCTATAGTTCCTACAATGAGCAGTTCTTC	CASTRSYSSYNEQFF
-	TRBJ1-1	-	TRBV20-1	TGCAGTGCCCTACACCGCGAAGCTTTCTTT	CSALHREAFF
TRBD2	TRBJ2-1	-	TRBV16	TGTGCCAGCAGCCAATCGCAGGGACTAGAGCAGTTCTTC	CASSQSQGLEQFF
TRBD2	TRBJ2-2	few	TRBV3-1	TGTGCCAGCAGCTCGGGACTAGCGGGAGAGGTCGGGGAGCTGTTTTTT	CASSSGLAGEVGELFF
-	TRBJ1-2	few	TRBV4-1	TGCGCCAGCAATACGGGGAGGTTAAACTATGGCTACACCTTC	CASNTGRLNYGYTF
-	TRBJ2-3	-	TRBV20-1	TGCAGTGCTAGGGGCGCGGGACGCACAGATACGCAGTATTTT	CSARGAGRTDTQYF
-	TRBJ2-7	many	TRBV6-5	TGTGCCAGCAGGGGGCCAGTCTACTACGAGCAGTACTTC	CASRGPVYYEQYF
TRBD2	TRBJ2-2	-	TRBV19	TGTGCCAGTAGTACCCGACTAGCGGGAGTCGGGTACACCGGGGAGCTGTTTTTT	CASSTRLAGVGYTGELFF
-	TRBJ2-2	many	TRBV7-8	TGTGCCAGCAGCCCCCTACCCGGTAGAGTTCTGACCGGGGAGCTGTTTTTT	CASSPLPGRVLTGELFF
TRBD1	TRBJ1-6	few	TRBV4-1	TGCGCCAGCAGCCAAGCCCCGGGACAGATCAAAGGGTCACCCCTCCACTTT	CASSQAPGQIKGSPLHF
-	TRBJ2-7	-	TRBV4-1	TGCGCCAGCAGCCATTCAGGGGGGTTTAACGAGCAGTACTTC	CASSHSGGFNEQYF
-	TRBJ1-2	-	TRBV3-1	TGTGCCAGCAGCCAAGAGGGTCGTCCGATAGCTAACTATGGCTACACCTTC	CASSQEGRPIANYGYTF
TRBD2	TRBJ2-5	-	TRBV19	TGTGCCAGTAGTACGTTCCTTGGTAGCGGGAGAAGCAGGGAGACCCAGTACTTC	CASSTFLGSGRSRETQYF
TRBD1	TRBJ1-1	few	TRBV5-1	TGCGCCAGCAGCTTACTCCGGGGACAGGGATCCACTGAAGCTTTCTTT	CASSLLRGQGSTEAFF
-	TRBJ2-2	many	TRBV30	TGTGCCTGGAGTAGGGCCACCGGGGAGCTGTTTTTT	CAWSRATGELFF
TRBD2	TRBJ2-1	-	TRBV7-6	TGTGCCAGTAGGACTAGCGGAAACAATGAGCAGTTCTTC	CASRTSGNNEQFF
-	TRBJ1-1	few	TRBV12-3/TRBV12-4	TGTGCCAGCAGTCAACCCGCTGAAGCTTTCTTT	CASSQPAEAFF
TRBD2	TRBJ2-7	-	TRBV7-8	TGTGCCAGCAGCTTAGTCGGCGGGAGGAACATGATCCTCTACGAGCAGTACTTC	CASSLVGGRNMILYEQYF
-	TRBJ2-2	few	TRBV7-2	TGTGCCAGCAGCTACTCCCACACCGGGGAGCTGTTTTTT	CASSYSHTGELFF
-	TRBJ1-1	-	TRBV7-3	TGTGCCAGCAGCTTAATGAGGAGGACGAACACTGAAGCTTTCTTT	CASSLMRRTNTEAFF
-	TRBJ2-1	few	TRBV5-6	TGTGCCAGCAGCTTGTTATATAACCGCGGCCCTAGCGATGAGCAGTTCTTC	CASSLLYNRGPSDEQFF
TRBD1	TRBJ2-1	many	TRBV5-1	TGCGCCAGCAGCCCGGGACAGTCTTACAATGAGCAGTTCTTC	CASSPGQSYNEQFF
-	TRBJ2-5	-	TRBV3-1	TGTGCCAGCAGCCACGGAGAGGGGGGGACCCAGTACTTC	CASSHGEGGTQYF
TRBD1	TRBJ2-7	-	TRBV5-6	TGTGCCAGCAGCTCTACAGGGGGGCCCCTAGGCGAGCAGTACTTC	CASSSTGGPLGEQYF
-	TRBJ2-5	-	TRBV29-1	TGCAGCGGCCGGGGGACGATTCTTCAAGAGACCCAGTACTTC	CSGRGTILQETQYF
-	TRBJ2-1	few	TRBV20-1	TGCAGTGCTGGGGGAGGCGGGTACAATGAGCAGTTCTTC	CSAGGGGYNEQFF
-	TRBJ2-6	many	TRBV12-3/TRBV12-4	TGTGCCAGCAACGGTGGGGCCAACGTCCTGACTTTC	CASNGGANVLTF
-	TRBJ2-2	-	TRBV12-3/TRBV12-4	TGTGCCAGCAGCTTAGGACTTATTACCGGGGAGCTGTTTTTT	CASSLGLITGELFF
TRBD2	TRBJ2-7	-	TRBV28	TGTGCCATCCAGCGGCCTAGCGGGAGTTTTTACGAGCAGTACTTC	CAIQRPSGSFYEQYF
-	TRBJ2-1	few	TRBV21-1	TGTGCCAGCACCCTGACAGGAAACAATGAGCAGTTCTTC	CASTLTGNNEQFF
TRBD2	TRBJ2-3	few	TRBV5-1	TGCGCCAGCAGCCCCCCGAGCGGGAGAGGACCAGATACGCAGTATTTT	CASSPPSGRGPDTQYF
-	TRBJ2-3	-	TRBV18	TGTGCCAGCTCACCACCGGGCGGGGGCACAGATACGCAGTATTTT	CASSPPGGGTDTQYF
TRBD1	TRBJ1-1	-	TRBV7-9	TGTGCCAGCAGTTCTCCGGGGGCCGGACAGGGGACTTTCTTT	CASSSPGAGQGTFF
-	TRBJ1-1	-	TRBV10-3	TGTGCCATCAGTGAACCAACAGCGATGAACACTGAAGCTTTCTTT	CAISEPTAMNTEAFF